Each of the 2 T cell receptor beta chains below was sequenced from the same sample in a study of T cell responses to AZD1222 COVID-19 vaccine (dated by TCRdb to the early 2020s). Library generation was performed with the immunoSEQ multiplex PCR assay. TCRdb stores this immuneACCESS table with in-frame sequences only. Part of the clones is absent; in the studies checked, under half of the shortfall reflects unresolved V genes, and no reason is known for the rest. This sample is represented by approximately 180,000 clones; almost 90% of them were singletons. The top ten clonotypes cover 7.5% to 9.5% of the sample. The sample's time point label, in plain terms: baseline before first vaccination. Sequenced material: peripheral blood, taken on day 0 of AZD1222 vaccination. All receptors derive from an adult in good health.

This clone is a singleton in its sample. The rearrangement uses TRBV9 and TRBJ1-2; a possible D gene is TRBD1 (6 bases). V was cut by 0 bases and J by 5 bases, with 14 bases left in between. Germline loops: CDR1 SGDLS, CDR2 YYNGEE. The CDR3 runs 15 residues. The CDR3 DNA reads as TGTGCCAGCAGCGTAGACGGGGGGCACAGGTATGGCTACACCTTC. As protein: CASSVDGGHRYGYTF.

For the CDR3, the DNA is TGTGCCAGCAGCGAGGAGGGGCTCGCCAATCAGCCCCAGCATTTT. Amino acids: CASSEEGLANQPQHF. This chain connects TRBV9 to TRBJ1-5; a weak D match, TRBD1 (5 bases). CDR3 length equals 15 residues. The V end lost 3 bases, the J end lost 3 bases, and 13 bases lay between the germline ends. Germline V gene data show CDR1 as SGDLS and CDR2 as YYNGEE.